This T cell receptor (beta chain) was obtained from a study of cytomegalovirus exposure and HLA in healthy donors. V shed 7 bases and J shed 10 bases, with 17 bases lying between them. CDR1 MNHEY and CDR2 SVGAGI come from the germline V gene. CDR3 length: 12 residues. On this clone itself: Antigen specificity is unknown.

Findings and limits, study-wide: The authors later found TCR association rates varying by HLA locus, with DRB1 most and HLA-C fewest. In an earlier analysis, in roughly 600 donors, most V segments appeared productive either ~87% or ~30% of the time.

Both 60 Vbeta primers and 13 Jbeta primers went into the PCR. Produced via immunoSEQ multiplex PCR; TCRdb's table is partial and in-frame only. Of about 150,000 clones in the sample, about 68% are singletons; the top ten hold around 2.3%. Sequencing was done on a sample of PBMCs. The source is a man aged 25 to 45 in good health and CMV-seronegative. The chain has TRBV6-5 and TRBJ2-7, with D possibly matching TRBD1 (6 bases). The CDR3 reads CASNTGTSPQYF. The CDR3 nucleotides are TGTGCCAGCAATACCGGGACATCCCCACAGTACTTC.